Listed here are 10 T cell receptor beta chains from one sample, sequenced in a study of blood T cells in healthy people across ages. A sample-barcoded 5' primer and a J-beta primer mix were used in a second PCR of roughly 7 to 12 cycles. MiXCR, run by TCRdb on the 5' RACE reads, gives a single entry per CDR3 protein. This table has 1,800,000 or so distinct CDR3 sequences, about two fifths appearing once. The sample consisted of blood. Receptor source: a human donor in good health.

The chain combines TRBV28 with TRBJ1-5, with D unresolved. The CDR3 runs 14 residues. Deletions cut 7 bases from V and 0 bases from J, with 10 bases between. CDR1 MDHEN and CDR2 SYDVKM come from the germline V gene. CDR3 protein: CASNPLYSNQPQHF. In nucleotides, the CDR3 is TGTGCCAGCAACCCCCTGTATAGCAATCAGCCCCAGCATTTT.

This clonotype was observed many times. V usage is TRBV29-1 and J usage is TRBJ1-2; tentatively, D is TRBD1 (5 bases). The CDR3 is made up of 12 amino acids. Germline loops: CDR1 SQVTM, CDR2 ANQGSEA. V shed 6 bases and J shed 7 bases, with 15 bases lying between them. CDR3 DNA: TGCAGCGTCGACAGAGGGGACTCTGGCTACACCTTC. Translation: CSVDRGDSGYTF.

This clonotype was seen only a few times. The chain joins TRBV25-1 to TRBJ1-1; the match to TRBD1 covers 7 bases. There are 14 residues in the CDR3. The germline gives CDR1 MGHDK, CDR2 SYGVNS. V dropped 7 bases and J dropped 9; count of bases not matched to a gene: 14. Written as DNA, the CDR3 is TGTGCCAGCATGAGTCAAACAGACAGGGAAAAAGCTTTCTTT. It translates to CASMSQTDREKAFF. Full variable domain (rest looked up from reference TRBV25-1 and TRBJ1-1): EADIYQTPRYLVIGTGKKITLECSQTMGHDKMYWYQQDPGMELHLIHYSYGVNSTEKGDLSSESTVSRIRTEHFPLTLESARPSHTSQYLCASMSQTDREKAFFGQGTRLTVV.

The chain uses TRBV6-5 and TRBJ2-4; TRBD1 or TRBD2 may be the D gene (5 bases each). The J call may be mistaken, given a closer DNA end match to TRBJ2-7. The CDR3 extends over 15 amino acids. Looked up from germline, CDR1 is MNHEY and CDR2 is SVGAGI. The CDR3 protein is CASSYSEGPHGEQYF. The CDR3 coding sequence is TGTGCCAGCAGTTACTCAGAGGGGCCTCACGGCGAGCAGTACTTC.

This rearrangement joins TRBV2 to TRBJ1-2, with D possibly TRBD1 on 5 matching bases. The CDR3 runs 17 residues. CDR1 and CDR2 from the germline V gene are SNHLY and FYNNEI. Trimming took off 0 bases at V and 4 bases at J, with 18 bases between the two ends. The CDR3 bases are TGTGCCAGCAGTGAAGCGCTTAGCAGGGAGGCCGCCTATGGCTACACCTTC. Translated: CASSEALSREAAYGYTF. Variable domain in full (rest from reference TRBV2 and TRBJ1-2): EPEVTQTPSHQVTQMGQEVILRCVPISNHLYFYWYRQILGQKVEFLVSFYNNEISEKSEIFDDQFSVERPDGSNFTLKIRSTKLEDSAMYFCASSEALSREAAYGYTFGSGTRLTVV.

The chain is built from TRBV20-1 and TRBJ2-7; 7 nucleotides agree with TRBD1. J lost 4 bases, V lost 3 bases, and 3 bases had no gene match. The CDR3 extends over 12 amino acids. From germline, CDR1 is DFQATT and CDR2 SNEGSKA (reference sequence). The CDR3 loop reads CSARNRGYEQYF. The CDR3 coding sequence is TGCAGTGCTAGGAACAGGGGTTACGAGCAGTACTTC.

The chain carries TRBV29-1 and TRBJ1-1, with D possibly being TRBD1 (6 bases). Looked up from germline, CDR1 is SQVTM and CDR2 is ANQGSEA. The CDR3 is made up of 16 amino acids. Trimming removed 4 bases from V and 7 bases from J, with 25 bases in between. CDR3 bases: TGCAGCGTTGTACCTGGTCGAAGGGGGAGGTCGGATGAAGCTTTCTTT. This gives the protein CSVVPGRRGRSDEAFF.

J is TRBJ2-4 and V is TRBV15; D not resolved. This CDR3 has 12 residues. V dropped 9 bases and J dropped 8 bases, with 14 bases sitting between them. Germline V gene data show CDR1 as LNHNV and CDR2 as YYDKDF (reference sequence). This CDR3 is CATGNGYDIQYF. The CDR3 DNA reads TGTGCCACAGGGAACGGGTATGACATTCAGTACTTC.

The chain carries TRBV24-1 and TRBJ2-3; 11 nucleotides match TRBD1. The germline gives CDR1 KGHDR, CDR2 SFDVKD. The CDR3 totals 13 residues. The V gene end was trimmed by 7 bases and the J gene end by 5 bases; junction bases not matched to a gene: 1. CDR3 coding DNA: TGTGCCACCAGGGACAGGGGGCGAGATACGCAGTATTTT. Amino acids: CATRDRGRDTQYF.

The V gene is TRBV24-1, the J gene TRBJ2-2, with no clear D. This CDR3 contains 16 residues. V was shortened by 4 bases and J by 1 base, with 12 bases between the two germline ends. CDR1 KGHDR and CDR2 SFDVKD come from the germline V gene. For the CDR3, the DNA is TGTGCCACCAGTGACCCGCGAATCAAGAACACCGGGGAGCTGTTTTTT. Protein product: CATSDPRIKNTGELFF.